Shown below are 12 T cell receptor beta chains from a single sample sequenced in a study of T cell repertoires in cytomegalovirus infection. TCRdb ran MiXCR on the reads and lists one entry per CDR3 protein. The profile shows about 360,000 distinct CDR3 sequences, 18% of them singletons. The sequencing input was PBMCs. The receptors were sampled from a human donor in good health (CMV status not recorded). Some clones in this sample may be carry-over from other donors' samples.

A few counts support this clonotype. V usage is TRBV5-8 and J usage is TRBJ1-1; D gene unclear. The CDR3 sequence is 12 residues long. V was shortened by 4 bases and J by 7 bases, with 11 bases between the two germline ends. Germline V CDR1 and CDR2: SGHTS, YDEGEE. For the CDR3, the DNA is TGTGCCAGCAGCCCAAGGACCCGTGAAGCTTTCTTT. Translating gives CASSPRTREAFF.

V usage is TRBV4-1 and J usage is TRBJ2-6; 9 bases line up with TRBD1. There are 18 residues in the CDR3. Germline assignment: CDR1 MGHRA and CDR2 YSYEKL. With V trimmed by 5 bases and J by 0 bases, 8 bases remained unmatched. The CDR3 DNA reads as TGCGCCAGCAGCTCCTACAGGGGGCCCCTCTCTGGGGCCAACGTCCTGACTTTC. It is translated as CASSSYRGPLSGANVLTF.

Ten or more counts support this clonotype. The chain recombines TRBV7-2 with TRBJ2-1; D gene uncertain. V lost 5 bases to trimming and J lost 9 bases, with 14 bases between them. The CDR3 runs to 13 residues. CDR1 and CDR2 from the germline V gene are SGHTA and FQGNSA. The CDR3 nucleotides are TGTGCCAGCAGCCCCGGGCGGAACAGTGAGCAGTTCTTC. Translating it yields CASSPGRNSEQFF.

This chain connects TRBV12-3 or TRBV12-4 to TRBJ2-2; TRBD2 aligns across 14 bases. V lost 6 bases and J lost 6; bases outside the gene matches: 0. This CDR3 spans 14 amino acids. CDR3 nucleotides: TGTGCCAGCAGGGGACTAGCGGGAGCCGGGGAGCTGTTTTTT. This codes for CASRGLAGAGELFF.

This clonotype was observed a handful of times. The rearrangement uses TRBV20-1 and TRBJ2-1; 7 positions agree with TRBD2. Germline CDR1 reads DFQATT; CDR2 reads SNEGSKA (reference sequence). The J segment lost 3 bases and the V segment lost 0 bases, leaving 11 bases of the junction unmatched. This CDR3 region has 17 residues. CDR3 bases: TGCAGTGCTAGAGATTGGGGGAGACGGGGGGACTACAATGAGCAGTTCTTC. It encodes CSARDWGRRGDYNEQFF.

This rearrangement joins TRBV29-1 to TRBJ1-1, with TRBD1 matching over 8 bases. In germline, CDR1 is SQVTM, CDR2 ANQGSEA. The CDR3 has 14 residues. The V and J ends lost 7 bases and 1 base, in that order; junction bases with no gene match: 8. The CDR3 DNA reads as TGCAGCGCACAATCCGGGACAGGGAACACTGAAGCTTTCTTT. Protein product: CSAQSGTGNTEAFF.

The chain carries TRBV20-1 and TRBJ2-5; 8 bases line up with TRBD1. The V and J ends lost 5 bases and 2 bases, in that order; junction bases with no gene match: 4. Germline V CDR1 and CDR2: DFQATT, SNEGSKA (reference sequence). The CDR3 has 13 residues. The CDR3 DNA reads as TGCAGTGCTTGTAGGACAGGGCAAGAGACCCAGTACTTC. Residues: CSACRTGQETQYF.

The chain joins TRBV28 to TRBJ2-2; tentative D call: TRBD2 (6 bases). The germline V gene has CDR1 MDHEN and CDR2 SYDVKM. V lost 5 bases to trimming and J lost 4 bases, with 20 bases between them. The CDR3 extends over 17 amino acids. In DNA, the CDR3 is TGTGCCAGCAGTCCCGTAGGGCCCGGGGGAGGCACCGGGGAGCTGTTTTTT. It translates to CASSPVGPGGGTGELFF.

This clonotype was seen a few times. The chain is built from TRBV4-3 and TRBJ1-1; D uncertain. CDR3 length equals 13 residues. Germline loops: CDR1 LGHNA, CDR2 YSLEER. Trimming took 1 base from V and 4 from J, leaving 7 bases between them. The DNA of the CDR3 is TGCGCCAGCAGCCAAGTTTCAGGCACTGAAGCTTTCTTT. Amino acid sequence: CASSQVSGTEAFF.

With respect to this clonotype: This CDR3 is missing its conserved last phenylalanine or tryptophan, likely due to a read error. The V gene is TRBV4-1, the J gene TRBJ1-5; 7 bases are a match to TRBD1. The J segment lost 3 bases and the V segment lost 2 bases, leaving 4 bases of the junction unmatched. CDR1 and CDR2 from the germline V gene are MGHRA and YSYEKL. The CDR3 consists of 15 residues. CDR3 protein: CASSQRQGSNQPQHL. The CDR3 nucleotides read TGCGCCAGCAGCCAAAGACAGGGCTCCAATCAGCCCCAGCATTTG.

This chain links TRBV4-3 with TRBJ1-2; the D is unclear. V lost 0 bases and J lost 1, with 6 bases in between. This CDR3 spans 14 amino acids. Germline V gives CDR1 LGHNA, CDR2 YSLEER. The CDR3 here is CASSQDRFNYGYTF. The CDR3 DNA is TGCGCCAGCAGCCAAGATAGGTTTAACTATGGCTACACCTTC.

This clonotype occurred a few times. The CDR3 bases are TGCGCCAGCACCCAGAAGGCAATTATGAACACTGAAGCTTTCTTT. It is translated as CASTQKAIMNTEAFF. The chain has TRBV4-3 and TRBJ1-1; D gene uncertain. Trimming took off 7 bases at V and 0 bases at J, with 15 bases between the two ends. This CDR3 region has 15 residues. Germline V gives CDR1 LGHNA, CDR2 YSLEER.